The 26 T cell receptor beta chains below all came from one sample that was sequenced in a study of blood T cell repertoires in COVID-19. The repertoire was sequenced with immunoSEQ multiplex PCR; TCRdb's copy has only in-frame clones and lacks some. The sample yields about 260,000 clones, about 83% seen once. Sequenced input: PBMCs or T cells enriched from blood (not recorded which). Every receptor here comes from a woman aged 50 to 60 who had recovered from COVID-19.

The V call is TRBV6-5, the J call TRBJ1-5; D is unresolved. Germline loops: CDR1 MNHEY, CDR2 SVGAGI. The CDR3 runs 14 residues. V was cut by 0 bases and J by 9 bases, with 12 bases left in between. The CDR3 sequence: CASSYSSATRPQHF. In DNA, the CDR3 is TGTGCCAGCAGTTACTCGTCCGCGACACGGCCCCAGCATTTT.

On this clone itself: Other nucleotide sequences from this sample produce the same CDR3. The CDR3 DNA is TGTGCCAGCAGCCAGGGACAGGGAACCTACAATGAGCAGTTCTTC. Its protein is CASSQGQGTYNEQFF. The V gene is TRBV3-1 (or the pseudogene TRBV3-2), the J gene TRBJ2-1; TRBD1 matches at 9 bases. J gave up 2 bases and V 3 bases, and 2 bases lay outside the gene matches. Germline-derived CDR1 and CDR2 are LGHDT and YNNKEL (reference sequence). This CDR3 comprises 15 residues.

Remarks on this clone: One end of the junction varies from germline; a read error may be responsible. The gene calls are TRBV5-8 and TRBJ2-1; 8 nucleotides line up with TRBD2. The germline gives CDR1 SGHTS, CDR2 YDEGEE. The CDR3 is made up of 13 amino acids. The CDR3 sequence: CASKMRREGRGVF. In DNA, the CDR3 is TGTGCCAGCAAAATGAGACGGGAGGGCCGTGGGGTCTTC.

DNA for the CDR3: TGTGCCAGCAGCTCCAGACAGGGTGGCACTGAAGCTTTCTTT. Amino acid sequence: CASSSRQGGTEAFF. The V call is TRBV7-8, the J call TRBJ1-1; 7 bases line up with TRBD1. CDR3 length: 14 amino acids. The junction had 6 bases not matched to a gene; V was cut back by 4 bases and J by 4 bases. Per the germline V gene, CDR1 is SGHVS and CDR2 is FQNEAQ.

V usage is TRBV6-4 and J usage is TRBJ2-1; 7 bases map to TRBD2. The CDR3 totals 15 residues. V lost 4 bases to trimming and J lost 0 bases; unmatched junction nucleotides: 3. Looked up from germline, CDR1 is MRHNA and CDR2 is SNTAGT. In DNA, the CDR3 is TGTGCCAGCAGTGTCGCTAGCGGCTCCTACAATGAGCAGTTCTTC. This sequence encodes CASSVASGSYNEQFF.

The rearrangement uses TRBV30 and TRBJ2-5; 8 bases map to TRBD1. Trimming removed 0 bases from V and 5 bases from J; junction bases left unmatched: 2. CDR1 and CDR2 (germline): GTSNPN, SVGIG (reference sequence). The CDR3 loop spans 13 amino acids. The CDR3 region has the DNA TGTGCCTGGAGTGTTGCAGGGGGCGAGACCCAGTACTTC. This translates into CAWSVAGGETQYF.

V and J are TRBV2 and TRBJ2-3, with 16 bases that match TRBD2. Trimming at V came to 4 bases and at J to 2 bases, leaving 3 bases not matched to a gene. Germline V CDR1 and CDR2: SNHLY, FYNNEI. The CDR3 extends over 17 amino acids. The CDR3 is CASSVGLAGGFTDTQYF. Here the CDR3 DNA reads TGTGCCAGCAGTGTGGGACTAGCGGGGGGGTTCACAGATACGCAGTATTTT.

The genes are TRBV2 and TRBJ1-4; 8 bases map to TRBD1. With V trimmed by 8 bases and J by 8 bases, 7 bases remained unmatched. CDR1 SNHLY and CDR2 FYNNEI come from the germline V gene. This CDR3 is 13 amino acids long. CDR3 in amino acids: CASSRGLGEKLFF. Written as DNA, the CDR3 is TGTGCCAGCTCCAGGGGGCTTGGGGAAAAACTGTTTTTT. Drawing the rest from reference TRBV2 and TRBJ1-4, the complete variable domain is EPEVTQTPSHQVTQMGQEVILRCVPISNHLYFYWYRQILGQKVEFLVSFYNNEISEKSEIFDDQFSVERPDGSNFTLKIRSTKLEDSAMYFCASSRGLGEKLFFGSGTQLSVL.

J is TRBJ2-7 and V is TRBV2; D unresolved. Trimming took off 6 bases at V and 0 bases at J, with 6 bases between the two ends. Germline V gene data show CDR1 as SNHLY and CDR2 as FYNNEI. There are 12 residues in the CDR3. The CDR3 loop reads CASSPSSYEQYF. CDR3 sequence (DNA): TGTGCCAGCAGCCCCAGCTCCTACGAGCAGTACTTC.

This clone was detected once. The rearrangement links TRBV6-5 to TRBJ1-3; D unclear. The germline gives CDR1 MNHEY, CDR2 SVGAGI. This CDR3 region has 15 residues. V lost 5 bases to trimming and J lost 8 bases, with 19 bases between them. DNA for the CDR3: TGTGCCAGCAGTACGGGCGCAGGAGGTGGGGACACCATATATTTT. Protein product: CASSTGAGGGDTIYF.

V usage is TRBV6-2 or TRBV6-3 and J usage is TRBJ2-1, with TRBD2 matching 7 bases. There are 15 residues in the CDR3. J lost 8 bases, V lost 5 bases, and 12 bases had no gene match. Germline values: CDR1 MNHEY, CDR2 SVGEGT. CDR3 coding DNA: TGTGCCAGCAGTATCCGACAAGTGGGGGGGTATGAGCAGTTCTTC. As protein: CASSIRQVGGYEQFF.

This clone occurred once. An end of the junction does not agree with germline; a read error may underlie this. The chain couples TRBV4-3 to TRBJ2-7; 10 bases are a match to TRBD2. This CDR3 spans 13 amino acids. CDR1 is LGHNA, CDR2 YSLEER, per germline. The CDR3 spells CASSQGVAGGLHF. The CDR3 nucleotides read TGCGCCAGCAGCCAAGGGGTAGCGGGAGGTTTGCACTTC.

On this clone itself: The junction and the germline gene differ at one end; a read error may be behind it. The chain carries TRBV7-7 and TRBJ2-5; 9 nucleotides align to TRBD2. The CDR3 extends over 13 amino acids. Per germline, CDR1 SSHAT and CDR2 FNYEAQ (reference sequence). The CDR3 reads CASSSGTSETQYF. The CDR3, as DNA: TGTGCTAGCAGCTCCGGGACTAGCGAGACCCAGTACTTC.

The table lists this clone with a few counts. The chain employs TRBV13 and TRBJ2-1; D is possibly TRBD2 (5 bases). The V and J ends lost 3 bases and 9 bases respectively, with 9 bases between them. Germline CDR1 PRHDT, CDR2 FYEKMQ (reference sequence). The CDR3 is 12 residues long. Here the CDR3 DNA reads TGTGCCAGCAGCTTGGCGGGCAGTGAGCAGTTCTTC. Residues: CASSLAGSEQFF.

This rearrangement joins TRBV5-4 to TRBJ2-3; 11 nucleotides align to TRBD2. The length of the CDR3 is 16 residues. J lost 6 bases, V lost 4 bases, and 10 bases had no gene match. Germline values: CDR1 SGHNT, CDR2 YYREEE (reference sequence). The CDR3 DNA reads TGTGCCAGCAGCCGCGGACTAGCGGGCCCCTTGGATACGCAGTATTTT. Amino acids: CASSRGLAGPLDTQYF.

V gene TRBV30 combines with J gene TRBJ1-5; D gene ambiguous. The CDR3 is 13 residues long. Trimming cost V 1 base and J 5 bases, with 9 bases left between them. CDR1 and CDR2 from the germline V gene are GTSNPN and SVGIG (reference sequence). The CDR3 loop is CAWSEQHDQPQHF. CDR3 coding DNA: TGTGCCTGGAGTGAACAGCACGATCAGCCCCAGCATTTT.

This chain connects TRBV6-2 or TRBV6-3 to TRBJ1-1; 7 bases agree with TRBD1. V shed 2 bases, J shed 6 bases, and the junction held 9 bases outside the gene matches. The CDR3 is made up of 15 amino acids. The germline gives CDR1 MNHEY, CDR2 SVGEGT. The CDR3 DNA reads TGTGCCAGCAGTTACCACCGACAGGGAGGTCCTGAAGCTTTCTTT. Its translation: CASSYHRQGGPEAFF.

The CDR3 here is CASSLDRYSYEQYF. CDR3 nucleotides: TGTGCCAGCAGTTTAGACAGGTATTCCTACGAGCAGTACTTC. The rearrangement links TRBV27 to TRBJ2-7, with D tentatively TRBD1 (6 bases). This CDR3 is built from 14 residues. Germline-derived CDR1 and CDR2 are MNHEY and SMNVEV (reference sequence). The V end lost 2 bases, the J end lost 1 base, and 9 bases lay between the germline ends.

This clone was observed a single time. V and J are TRBV5-5 and TRBJ2-3; 11 nucleotides align to TRBD2. The CDR3 spans 15 residues. Germline values: CDR1 SGHKS, CDR2 YYEKEE (reference sequence). V dropped 2 bases and J dropped 5; count of bases not matched to a gene: 4. The CDR3 coding sequence is TGTGCCAGCAGCTTTAGCGGGGGGGCCCTAGATACGCAGTATTTT. It specifies CASSFSGGALDTQYF.

This clone was counted many times. The V gene is TRBV4-2, the J gene TRBJ2-2; 8 bases agree with TRBD2. The length of the CDR3 is 15 residues. The germline gives CDR1 LGHNA, CDR2 YNFKEQ. V lost 1 base and J lost 3; bases outside the gene matches: 1. For the CDR3, the DNA is TGTGCCAGCAGCCAAGTACTAGCGGACACCGGGGAGCTGTTTTTT. Residues: CASSQVLADTGELFF.

This clone was found once. The chain couples TRBV7-2 to TRBJ2-3; 8 nucleotides match TRBD2. Germline V CDR1 and CDR2: SGHTA, FQGNSA. The ends lost 5 bases at V and 4 bases at J; junction bases unmatched: 8. The CDR3 runs 15 residues. CDR3 protein: CASSPNGGRSDTQYF. CDR3 coding DNA: TGTGCCAGCAGCCCCAACGGCGGGAGGTCAGATACGCAGTATTTT.

This clone came up once. The CDR3 nucleotides read TGTGCCAGCAGCTTAGGCCGGGGGGCCGGGGAGACCCAGTACTTC. This codes for CASSLGRGAGETQYF. The genes are TRBV13 and TRBJ2-5; possible D gene TRBD2, 7 bases. Trimming shortened V by 0 bases and J by 5 bases, and 13 bases separated the two germline ends. The germline V gene encodes CDR1 PRHDT and CDR2 FYEKMQ (reference sequence). The CDR3 covers 15 residues.

The V gene is TRBV11-2, the J gene TRBJ2-1; D is possibly TRBD1 (6 bases). Germline V gives CDR1 SGHAT, CDR2 FQNNGV. V was cut by 1 base and J by 10 bases, with 14 bases left in between. The length of the CDR3 is 14 residues. The CDR3 DNA sequence: TGTGCCAGCAGCTTAGCAGGGGCATTCGGAGAGCAGTTCTTC. Translating it yields CASSLAGAFGEQFF.

The chain couples TRBV9 to TRBJ1-2, with 9 bases identical to TRBD1. The CDR3 contains 15 residues. Looked up from germline, CDR1 is SGDLS and CDR2 is YYNGEE. The V segment lost 4 bases and the J segment 0 bases; nucleotides outside the gene matches: 4. Here the CDR3 reads CASSLTGGPNYGYTF. CDR3 DNA: TGTGCCAGCAGCCTTACAGGGGGCCCTAACTATGGCTACACCTTC. Supplemented by reference TRBV9 and TRBJ1-2, the full variable domain reads DSGVTQTPKHLITATGQRVTLRCSPRSGDLSVYWYQQSLDQGLQFLIQYYNGEERAKGNILERFSAQQFPDLHSELNLSSLELGDSALYFCASSLTGGPNYGYTFGSGTRLTVV.

The chain employs TRBV24-1 and TRBJ1-2; no clear D. CDR3 length: 12 amino acids. Trimming left V 5 bases short and J 5 bases short, with 8 bases between. The germline CDR1 and CDR2 sequences are KGHDR and SFDVKD. CDR3 amino acids: CATSGGAYGYTF. The CDR3 nucleotides are TGTGCCACCAGTGGGGGAGCTTATGGCTACACCTTC.

The chain is built from TRBV18 and TRBJ1-1; 9 nucleotides match TRBD1. The CDR3 contains 13 residues. Per germline, CDR1 KGHSH and CDR2 LQKENI. V was clipped by 2 bases and J by 13 bases; unmatched bases: 8. The CDR3 DNA follows: TGTGCCAGCTCACCAGGGACAGGGCTTAAGGGTTTCTTT. Residues: CASSPGTGLKGFF.